The present T cell receptor (beta chain) was sequenced within a study of Graves' ophthalmopathy and Graves' hyperthyroidism. Moderately to severely active ophthalmopathy under 3 months, CAS at least 3, NOSPECS at least 4. Transcripts of RNA were the source for amplifying TCR beta CDR3 regions. Investigators did first-round RT-PCR with HTBI primers, then second-round multiplex PCR. TCRdb independently ran MiXCR on the multiplex PCR reads; one entry per CDR3 protein. The sample has 600,000 to 700,000 distinct CDR3 sequences, 35% to 45% seen once. Study conclusions and caveats: Appearing in blood as well were most expanded thyroid clonotypes above 0.001 frequency.

CDR1 is SNHLY and CDR2 is FYNNEI in the germline V gene. There are 14 residues in the CDR3. J was trimmed by 5 bases and V by 4 bases; bases with no gene match: 5. This clonotype appeared a few times. Its specificity is unknown. The clonotype comes from an adult man with Graves' ophthalmopathy. The V and J genes are TRBV2 and TRBJ1-1; 9 bases align to TRBD1. Sample: peripheral blood. CDR3 residues: CASSVNRGRTEAFF. The DNA for the CDR3 is TGTGCCAGCAGTGTTAACAGGGGGCGGACTGAAGCTTTCTTT.